This T cell receptor beta chain is from a study of cytotoxic CD8 clonotypes in ibrutinib-treated CLL. Repertoires were generated with immunoSEQ multiplex PCR, while TCRdb's copy carries only in-frame clones and drops some. The sample holds 150,000 or so clones; about four fifths are singletons and the top ten take over 10%. Trimming stripped 2 bases from V and 6 bases from J, with 11 bases between. CDR1 SGHTA and CDR2 FQGTGA come from the germline V gene. The CDR3 sequence is 13 residues long. This receptor was taken from a human donor with chronic lymphocytic leukemia. This chain links TRBV7-3 with TRBJ2-7; D possibly corresponds to TRBD2 (5 bases). The starting material was PBMCs, obtained after 12 months of ibrutinib treatment. The chain's CDR3 is CASSLSLGSEQYF. The DNA of the CDR3 is TGTGCCAGCAGCTTATCTCTGGGGAGCGAGCAGTACTTC.